What follows is one T cell receptor beta chain and its context. Its antigen is undetermined. The PCR used 60 Vbeta and 13 Jbeta primers. The assay was immunoSEQ multiplex PCR, and TCRdb's table has in-frame clones only and misses some. The sample gives fewer than 130,000 clones, 65% to 80% of which show up once; over 5% is in the top ten. The sample is drawn from a study of cytomegalovirus exposure and HLA in healthy donors. Study background: Caucasian-associated ancestry cluster membership applied to approximately 81% of several hundred genotyped donors. Study conclusions and caveats: The productive fraction for most TCR beta V segments was about 90% or about 30% in an earlier analysis. Later analysis identified several of the most significant clusters that appeared linked to common viral pathogens. Most CMV-associated TCR beta chains were later found to appear HLA-restricted.

This CDR3 has 14 amino acids. Germline CDR1 and CDR2: ENHRY and SYGVKD. The V and J ends lost 0 bases and 6 bases respectively, with 8 bases between them. This chain links TRBV10-3 with TRBJ2-2, with D possibly matching TRBD2 (6 bases). The sequencing sample was made of PBMCs. This clonotype was sampled from a female donor in good health and CMV-seropositive. CDR3 DNA sequence: TGTGCCATCAGTGAGTCAGGAGGGCCCGGGGAGCTGTTTTTT. Encoded protein: CAISESGGPGELFF.